The 18 T cell receptor beta chains below all came from one sample that was sequenced in a study of spatial heterogeneity in lung cancer. Sample time point: sample taken at primary tumor resection. Unsorted whole RNA from tumor, nontumor lung or frozen PBMC underwent sequencing. TCRdb reanalysed the 5' RACE reads using MiXCR and keeps one entry per CDR3 protein. In the table there are about 85,000 distinct CDR3 sequences, 15% to 25% of which are singletons. The sequencing used PBMCs, collected at surgery. These receptors were collected from a male donor with early-stage non-small cell lung cancer.

The chain uses TRBV6-6 and TRBJ2-7; D assignment may be TRBD1 or TRBD2 (5 bases each). The V end lost 6 bases, the J end lost 1 base, and 13 bases lay between the germline ends. From germline, CDR1 is MNHNY and CDR2 SVGAGI (reference sequence). This CDR3 is built from 14 residues. The CDR3 region has the DNA TGTGCCAGCAGGATCCCGGGACGGTCCTACGAGCAGTACTTC. Translated: CASRIPGRSYEQYF.

This sequence joins TRBV28 and TRBJ2-7; 7 nucleotides line up with TRBD1. In germline, CDR1 is MDHEN, CDR2 SYDVKM. The CDR3 is made up of 12 amino acids. V shed 7 bases, J shed 4 bases, and the junction held 4 bases outside the gene matches. CDR3: CASTPGQYEQYF. In nucleotides, the CDR3 is TGTGCCAGCACCCCGGGACAGTACGAGCAGTACTTC.

This clonotype rates as medium-sized. The J gene is TRBJ1-5, the V gene TRBV20-1; no firm D call. Germline loops: CDR1 DFQATT, CDR2 SNEGSKA (reference sequence). V lost 4 bases and J 3 bases, leaving 13 bases between the germline ends. This CDR3 spans 14 amino acids. CDR3 loop: CSAIIGSDNQPQHF. The DNA for the CDR3 is TGCAGTGCTATTATAGGGTCTGACAATCAGCCCCAGCATTTT.

This chain joins TRBV19 and TRBJ2-1; D remains unclear. V lost 5 bases to trimming and J lost 2 bases, with 13 bases between them. There are 15 residues in the CDR3. CDR1 and CDR2 from the germline V gene are LNHDA and SQIVND (reference sequence). The CDR3 region is CASSLKPIPYNEQFF. CDR3 in DNA: TGTGCCAGTAGTCTTAAGCCTATCCCCTACAATGAGCAGTTCTTC.

The chain has TRBV11-2 and TRBJ2-4; D gene uncertain. CDR1 and CDR2 (germline): SGHAT, FQNNGV. With 5 bases removed from V and 0 bases from J, the gap between germline ends came to 11 bases. This CDR3 region has 15 residues. The CDR3 DNA is TGTGCCAGCAGCCAAGTTTCGTTAGCCAAAAACATTCAGTACTTC. This encodes CASSQVSLAKNIQYF.

This clonotype was counted ten times or more. The rearrangement joins TRBV28 to TRBJ1-1, with a weak D call TRBD1 (5 bases). The V end was cut by 2 bases, the J end by 0 bases, with 10 bases between. CDR1 and CDR2 (germline): MDHEN, SYDVKM. The CDR3 is 15 residues long. CDR3 DNA: TGTGCCAGCAGTTTAAGCGGCAGGGTGAACACTGAAGCTTTCTTT. Protein: CASSLSGRVNTEAFF.

This clonotype was observed a few times. Here the CDR3 reads CSAPKDSLNTEAFF. In DNA form, the CDR3 reads TGCAGTGCTCCGAAGGACAGCCTGAACACTGAAGCTTTCTTT. The chain has TRBV20-1 and TRBJ1-1, with a weak D call TRBD1 (6 bases). The CDR3 totals 14 residues. Looked up from germline, CDR1 is DFQATT and CDR2 is SNEGSKA (reference sequence). V was clipped by 5 bases and J by 0 bases, with 13 bases between them.

This rearrangement joins TRBV7-2 to TRBJ1-2, with no clear D. The CDR3 has 14 residues. The ends were cut back, 5 bases at V and 5 bases at J, with 15 bases in the middle. Per germline, CDR1 SGHTA and CDR2 FQGNSA. In DNA, the CDR3 is TGTGCCAGCAGCCCCCGGACTGAATTTTATGGCTACACCTTC. Translation: CASSPRTEFYGYTF. Complete variable domain (other parts from reference TRBV7-2 and TRBJ1-2): GAGVSQSPSNKVTEKGKDVELRCDPISGHTALYWYRQSLGQGLEFLIYFQGNSAPDKSGLPSDRFSAERTGGSVSTLTIQRTQQEDSAVYLCASSPRTEFYGYTFGSGTRLTVV.

This clonotype showed up many times. The gene calls are TRBV7-2 and TRBJ1-2; 7 nucleotides match TRBD1. The V and J ends lost 3 bases and 5 bases, in that order; junction bases with no gene match: 3. Germline V lookup: CDR1 SGHTA, CDR2 FQGNSA. The CDR3 extends over 13 amino acids. CDR3 sequence (DNA): TGTGCCAGCAGCTTTACAGGGGTGTATGGCTACACCTTC. It codes for CASSFTGVYGYTF.

The chain links TRBV28 to TRBJ2-5, with D possibly matching TRBD1 (5 bases). The CDR3 is 15 residues long. The germline gives CDR1 MDHEN, CDR2 SYDVKM. V lost 5 bases and J lost 5, with 18 bases in between. CDR3 residues: CASSPAQVGRETQYF. The CDR3 nucleotides are TGTGCCAGCAGTCCGGCGCAGGTGGGGCGGGAGACCCAGTACTTC.

This sequence joins TRBV10-3 and TRBJ2-5, with D maybe TRBD1 (5 bases). The CDR3 runs 13 residues. Germline V gene data show CDR1 as ENHRY and CDR2 as SYGVKD. Between the trimmed V and J ends, which lost 4 bases and 2 bases, there was a span of 8 bases. The CDR3: CAISVDSQETQYF. In DNA form, the CDR3 reads TGTGCCATCAGTGTCGACAGTCAAGAGACCCAGTACTTC.

This chain uses TRBV9 with TRBJ2-1, with 9 bases aligning to TRBD2. With 3 bases clipped from V and 14 bases from J, the junction kept 6 bases outside the gene matches. This CDR3 comprises 12 residues. Germline V gene data show CDR1 as SGDLS and CDR2 as YYNGEE. The CDR3 is CASSAGLANKFF. The CDR3 DNA reads as TGTGCCAGCAGCGCGGGACTAGCTAACAAGTTCTTC.

This clonotype was found a few times. The V gene is TRBV3-1, the J gene TRBJ2-7; 7 bases agree with TRBD1. The CDR3 has 15 amino acids. CDR1 and CDR2 from the germline V gene are LGHDT and YNNKEL (reference sequence). The V and J ends lost 3 bases and 5 bases, in that order; junction bases with no gene match: 10. This CDR3 is CASSQPTGIGNEQYF. The CDR3 DNA sequence: TGTGCCAGCAGCCAGCCGACAGGGATAGGCAACGAGCAGTACTTC.

The table lists this clonotype with a few counts. V is TRBV19 and J is TRBJ1-1, with 9 bases that match TRBD1. Trimming cost V 0 bases and J 2 bases; bases outside gene matches: 7. This CDR3 comprises 17 residues. CDR1 and CDR2 (germline): LNHDA, SQIVND (reference sequence). The CDR3 protein is CASSIDPRQGGNTEAFF. CDR3 DNA sequence: TGTGCCAGTAGTATAGACCCCCGACAGGGGGGTAACACTGAAGCTTTCTTT.

The chain couples TRBV19 to TRBJ1-5; TRBD1 matches at 7 bases. The CDR3 spans 14 residues. V lost 10 bases and J lost 2; bases outside the gene matches: 8. Germline V gene lookup returns CDR1 LNHDA and CDR2 SQIVND (reference sequence). This CDR3 reads CATNRGEGNQPQHF. The CDR3 nucleotides are TGTGCCACCAACAGGGGAGAAGGCAATCAGCCCCAGCATTTT.

The sample holds a few counts of this clonotype. The rearrangement links TRBV7-9 to TRBJ2-7; 7 bases are shared with TRBD2. V was pared by 6 bases and J by 6 bases, with 2 bases of the junction left unmatched. Germline loops: CDR1 SEHNR, CDR2 FQNEAQ (reference sequence). The CDR3 contains 11 residues. CDR3 nucleotides: TGTGCCAGCAGTTCGGGGGGCGAGCAGTACTTC. This translates into CASSSGGEQYF.

This chain links TRBV10-3 with TRBJ1-2; D gene unclear. Per germline, CDR1 ENHRY and CDR2 SYGVKD. CDR3 size: 14 residues. The V gene lost 0 bases and the J gene lost 2 bases, with 7 bases spanning the gap. The CDR3 is CAISESGGNYGYTF. CDR3 nucleotides: TGTGCCATCAGTGAGTCTGGCGGGAACTATGGCTACACCTTC.

This clonotype was seen only a few times. The chain carries TRBV18 and TRBJ2-3; tentative D call: TRBD2 (5 bases). The germline CDR1 and CDR2 sequences are KGHSH and LQKENI. V gave up 5 bases and J gave up 2 bases, with 14 bases separating them. The CDR3 totals 15 residues. This CDR3 is CASSSRVSHTDTQYF. CDR3 nucleotide sequence: TGTGCCAGCTCATCGCGGGTCAGCCACACAGATACGCAGTATTTT.